Listed below are T cell receptor beta chains from one sample, sequenced in a study of blood T cell repertoires in COVID-19. This table comes from immunoSEQ multiplex PCR, and its TCRdb copy is limited to in-frame clones, with some not included. The sample has under 450,000 clones, roughly 80% seen once. The sequencing sample was made of peripheral blood. These receptors all stem from a human donor with acute or convalescent COVID-19. The donor label of this sample is uncertain. The CDR3 runs from the conserved cysteine through the conserved F or W. The D gene is left open where the match is weak. The size entry is marked missing in some rows and otherwise reads once, few, many or a size class.

v_gene	j_gene	d_gene	abundance	CDR3aa	CDR3nt
TRBV20-1	TRBJ1-2	NA	NA	CSARAGSGYTF	TGCAGTGCTAGAGCTGGCTCTGGCTACACCTTC
TRBV3-1/TRBV3-2	TRBJ1-6	NA	NA	CASSPRHYNSPLHF	TGTGCCAGCAGCCCTCGACACTATAATTCACCCCTCCACTTT
TRBV29-1	TRBJ1-5	NA	NA	CSVDQTGFDNQPQHF	TGCAGCGTTGACCAAACAGGGTTCGACAATCAGCCCCAGCATTTT
TRBV7-8	TRBJ1-5	TRBD1	NA	CASSSPGGQGGYSNQPQHF	TGTGCCAGCAGCTCGCCCGGAGGACAGGGAGGTTATAGCAATCAGCCCCAGCATTTT
TRBV30	TRBJ1-2	NA	NA	CAWSRTTINGYTF	TGTGCCTGGAGCCGGACAACGATTAATGGCTACACCTTC
TRBV7-7	TRBJ1-5	NA	NA	CASSQGQNQPQHF	TGTGCCAGCAGCCAAGGACAGAATCAGCCCCAGCATTTT
TRBV6-1	TRBJ1-1	TRBD1	NA	CASSEIEGTGEGTEAFF	TGTGCCAGCAGTGAAATTGAGGGGACAGGGGAAGGGACTGAAGCTTTCTTT
TRBV28	TRBJ1-1	TRBD1	once	CASSPPTGHTEAFF	TGTGCCAGCTCCCCTCCGACAGGGCACACTGAAGCTTTCTTT
TRBV7-9	TRBJ1-1	NA	NA	CASSFPYRDTTEAFF	TGTGCCAGCAGCTTCCCCTACAGGGATACCACTGAAGCTTTCTTT
TRBV10-1	TRBJ1-1	NA	NA	CASSEEKGGRVAFF	TGCGCCAGCAGTGAAGAAAAAGGGGGAAGGGTAGCTTTCTTT
TRBV4-1	TRBJ2-5	NA	NA	CASSPQDSRQETQYF	TGCGCCAGCAGCCCTCAGGACAGTCGGCAAGAGACCCAGTACTTC
TRBV3-1/TRBV3-2	TRBJ2-5	TRBD2	few	CASSPRTSGGPTGETQYF	TGTGCCAGCAGCCCTAGGACTAGCGGGGGGCCCACGGGGGAGACCCAGTACTTC
TRBV15	TRBJ2-4	TRBD1	NA	CATSRGQGVAKNIQYF	TGTGCCACCAGCAGGGGACAGGGGGTAGCCAAAAACATTCAGTACTTC
TRBV30	TRBJ2-3	TRBD1	NA	CAWARTGANTDTQYF	TGTGCCTGGGCTAGGACAGGGGCCAACACAGATACGCAGTATTTT
TRBV3-1/TRBV3-2	TRBJ2-3	NA	NA	CASSPRWSSLTDTQYF	TGTGCCAGCAGCCCGAGGTGGAGTAGCCTCACAGATACGCAGTATTTT
TRBV6-1	TRBJ1-5	NA	NA	CASSGNNQPQHF	TGTGCCAGCAGCGGTAATAATCAGCCCCAGCATTTT
TRBV7-9	TRBJ1-1	NA	NA	CASSLTQGTEAFF	TGTGCCAGCAGCTTAACGCAGGGAACTGAAGCTTTCTTT
TRBV7-9	TRBJ2-3	TRBD2	NA	CASSPSGGRTDTQYF	TGTGCCAGCAGCCCCTCGGGGGGGCGGACAGATACGCAGTATTTT
TRBV15	TRBJ1-2	NA	NA	CATSRDNPGGFNYGYTF	TGTGCCACCAGCAGAGATAATCCCGGCGGATTTAACTATGGCTACACCTTC
TRBV11-3	TRBJ2-7	TRBD1	NA	CASSLPGDRSYEQYF	TGTGCCAGCAGCCTCCCGGGGGACAGGTCCTACGAGCAGTACTTC
TRBV5-1	TRBJ2-3	NA	NA	CASSRVTDTQYF	TGCGCCAGCAGCCGGGTCACAGATACGCAGTATTTT
TRBV7-9	TRBJ1-1	NA	few	CASSLGASLNTEAFF	TGTGCCAGCAGCTTAGGGGCATCCCTGAACACTGAAGCTTTCTTT
TRBV7-6	TRBJ2-2	TRBD1	NA	CASSFIQGDTGELFF	TGTGCCAGCAGCTTTATACAGGGGGACACCGGGGAGCTGTTTTTT
TRBV5-6	TRBJ1-6	NA	NA	CASSLALREYNSPLHF	TGTGCCAGCAGCTTGGCCTTGCGGGAGTATAATTCACCCCTCCACTTT
TRBV4-1	TRBJ2-2	TRBD2	NA	CASSLPTGGPYTGELFF	TGCGCCAGCAGCCTTCCTACGGGGGGGCCTTACACCGGGGAGCTGTTTTTT
TRBV5-1	TRBJ2-1	TRBD2	NA	CASSLAGTFYNEQFF	TGCGCCAGCAGCCTAGCGGGGACTTTCTACAATGAGCAGTTCTTC
TRBV5-6	TRBJ1-2	TRBD1	NA	CASSLWTGLGYGYTF	TGTGCCAGCAGCTTGTGGACAGGGCTGGGGTATGGCTACACCTTC
TRBV5-1	TRBJ1-1	NA	NA	CASSLIPGSMNTEAFF	TGCGCCAGCAGCTTGATCCCAGGGTCGATGAACACTGAAGCTTTCTTT
TRBV3-1/TRBV3-2	TRBJ2-3	TRBD2	NA	CASSPSGGRTDTQYF	TGTGCCAGCAGCCCTAGCGGGGGGCGGACAGATACGCAGTATTTT
TRBV18	TRBJ1-1	NA	NA	CASFTGGNTEAFF	TGTGCCAGCTTCACCGGGGGGAACACTGAAGCTTTCTTT